This record concerns one T cell receptor beta chain sequence. Its antigen is not known. This CDR3 region has 17 residues. V lost 7 bases and J 2 bases, leaving 22 bases between the germline ends. Germline assignment: CDR1 SEHNR and CDR2 FQNEAQ (reference sequence). This sample is part of a study of circulating and synovial CD4+ cells in juvenile arthritis. General study results and limits: These repertoires were less diverse than bulk blood CD4 repertoires.

Here immunoSEQ multiplex PCR was the method, and the copy in TCRdb shows in-frame clones only, minus some. The repertoire consists of a few thousand clones, with approximately 80% occurring once and the leading ten covering roughly 4.9%. Sequencing input: CD4+ T cells from synovial fluid. The TCR comes from a human donor with juvenile idiopathic arthritis. The V gene is TRBV7-9, the J gene TRBJ2-3, with TRBD2 as a possible D gene (6 bases). The CDR3 coding sequence is TGTGCCAGCATCGAACGGACGGGGGTCGGGGACACAGATACGCAGTATTTT. It codes for CASIERTGVGDTDTQYF. Drawing the rest from reference TRBV7-9 and TRBJ2-3, the complete variable domain is DTGVSQNPRHKITKRGQNVTFRCDPISEHNRLYWYRQTLGQGPEFLTYFQNEAQLEKSRLLSDRFSAERPKGSFSTLEIQRTEQGDSAMYLCASIERTGVGDTDTQYFGPGTRLTVL.